Listed below are T cell receptor beta chains from one sample, sequenced in a study of blood T cells in healthy people across ages. Using its own MiXCR run on the 5' RACE reads, TCRdb lists one record per CDR3 protein. This repertoire shows some 1,800,000 distinct CDR3 sequences, approximately 39% found once; its top ten account for around 23%. The material sequenced was blood. The receptors stem from a human donor in good health. The CDR3 runs from the conserved cysteine through the conserved F or W. The D gene is left open where the match is weak. Rows give clone size only sometimes, using once, few, many, or a class for an expanded clone.

CDR3aa	CDR3nt	d_gene	v_gene	j_gene	abundance
CASSPDSRRGYGYTF	TGTGCCAGCAGCCCGGACTCAAGGCGGGGGTATGGCTACACCTTC	.	TRBV12-3/TRBV12-4	TRBJ1-2	.
CASSLSGLQPQHF	TGTGCCAGCAGCCTCTCAGGGTTGCAGCCCCAGCATTTT	.	TRBV12-3/TRBV12-4	TRBJ1-5	few
CASSLVEQGLNQPQHF	TGTGCCAGCAGCTTAGTTGAACAGGGCCTTAATCAGCCCCAGCATTTT	.	TRBV7-8	TRBJ1-5	.
CASSLGWGRSGANVLTF	TGTGCCAGCAGTTTAGGCTGGGGGAGGTCTGGGGCCAACGTCCTGACTTTC	.	TRBV28	TRBJ2-6	few
CASSSPSAGFNEQFF	TGTGCCAGCAGCTCCCCCAGCGCGGGCTTCAATGAGCAGTTCTTC	.	TRBV7-3	TRBJ2-1	many
CASTGTGAFSYEQYF	TGTGCCAGCACCGGGACAGGGGCGTTCTCCTACGAGCAGTACTTC	TRBD1	TRBV28	TRBJ2-7	.
CATSDFAGGGGYTF	TGTGCCACCAGTGATTTTGCAGGGGGCGGCGGCTACACCTTC	TRBD1	TRBV24-1	TRBJ1-2	.
CASTERGSPYEQYF	TGCGCCAGCACGGAGCGGGGGAGCCCCTACGAGCAGTACTTC	TRBD2	TRBV5-1	TRBJ2-7	.
CASTPGGLLETQYF	TGTGCCAGCACCCCGGGGGGGCTTTTGGAGACCCAGTACTTC	TRBD2	TRBV7-2	TRBJ2-5	.
CSATSDSRQALSYEQYF	TGCAGTGCTACCTCTGACTCCCGACAGGCGCTCTCCTACGAGCAGTACTTC	.	TRBV20-1	TRBJ2-7	.
CASSYSNYYEQYF	TGTGCCAGCAGTTACTCGAATTACTACGAGCAGTACTTC	.	TRBV6-2/TRBV6-3	TRBJ2-7	.
CSAANNNEQFF	TGCAGCGCGGCAAATAACAATGAGCAGTTCTTC	.	TRBV29-1	TRBJ2-1	.
CSASSGGVSPSTDTQYF	TGCAGTGCTTCGAGCGGGGGGGTATCACCTAGCACAGATACGCAGTATTTT	TRBD2	TRBV20-1	TRBJ2-3	.
CASSLKLGEQYF	TGTGCCAGCAGTTTAAAATTGGGGGAGCAGTACTTC	.	TRBV12-3/TRBV12-4	TRBJ2-7	few
CASSNLAGGQRNEQFF	TGTGCCAGCAGCAACTTAGCGGGGGGGCAAAGGAATGAGCAGTTCTTC	TRBD2	TRBV7-2	TRBJ2-1	.
CAISEPSTANTYEQYF	TGTGCCATCAGTGAGCCTTCGACAGCGAATACCTACGAGCAGTACTTC	.	TRBV10-3	TRBJ2-7	.
CAISDRDYGYTF	TGTGCCATCAGTGACAGGGACTATGGCTACACCTTC	.	TRBV10-3	TRBJ1-2	many
CASSYTRGPSYEQYF	TGTGCCAGCAGTTACACGCGGGGGCCATCCTACGAGCAGTACTTC	.	TRBV6-5	TRBJ2-7	.
CASTFGETYNEQFF	TGTGCCAGCACCTTTGGGGAAACCTACAATGAGCAGTTCTTC	.	TRBV7-9	TRBJ2-1	few
CASSVGGGRGYGYTF	TGTGCCAGCAGTGTTGGAGGGGGCAGGGGCTATGGCTACACCTTC	TRBD1	TRBV2	TRBJ1-2	.
CATSELAGEGVHNEQFF	TGTGCCACCAGTGAACTAGCGGGGGAAGGGGTCCACAATGAGCAGTTCTTC	TRBD2	TRBV24-1	TRBJ2-1	.
CASSQDLLRRYEQFF	TGCGCCAGCAGCCAAGATCTCCTAAGGCGGTATGAGCAGTTCTTC	.	TRBV4-3	TRBJ2-1	.
CSAHDPSSYNSPLHF	TGCAGTGCTCACGACCCGAGCTCCTATAATTCACCCCTCCACTTT	.	TRBV20-1	TRBJ1-6	.
CASSFNRVGGYGYTF	TGTGCCAGCAGTTTCAACAGGGTCGGGGGCTATGGCTACACCTTC	.	TRBV6-6	TRBJ1-2	.
CASSYRGLTDTQYF	TGTGCCAGCAGTTATAGGGGACTCACAGATACGCAGTATTTT	.	TRBV6-5	TRBJ2-3	.
CASSPDGSRNTIYF	TGTGCCAGCAGCCCGGACGGATCCCGAAACACCATATATTTT	.	TRBV6-5	TRBJ1-3	.
CAISESGMNTGELFF	TGTGCCATCAGTGAGTCGGGTATGAACACCGGGGAGCTGTTTTTT	.	TRBV10-3	TRBJ2-2	.
CASSLTLTSGETQYF	TGTGCCAGCAGCTTAACTCTCACCTCTGGGGAGACCCAGTACTTC	.	TRBV7-9	TRBJ2-5	.